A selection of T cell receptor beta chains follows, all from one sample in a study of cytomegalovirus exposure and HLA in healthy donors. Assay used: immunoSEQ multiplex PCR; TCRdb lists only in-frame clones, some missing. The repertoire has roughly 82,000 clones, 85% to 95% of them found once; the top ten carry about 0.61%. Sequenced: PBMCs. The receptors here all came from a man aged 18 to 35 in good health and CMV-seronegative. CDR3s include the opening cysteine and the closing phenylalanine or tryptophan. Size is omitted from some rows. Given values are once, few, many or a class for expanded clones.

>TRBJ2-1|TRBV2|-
CASSEVGYNEQFF
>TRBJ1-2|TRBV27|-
CASSSQGYYGYTF
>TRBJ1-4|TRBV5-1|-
CASSPRTDGQKLFF
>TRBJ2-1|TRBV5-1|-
CASSLSAGLSYNEQFF
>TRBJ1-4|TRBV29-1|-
CSVESDRGDEKLFF
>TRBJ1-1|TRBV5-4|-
CASSSQGNTEAFF
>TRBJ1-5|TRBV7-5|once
CARSPWTSPGGLRVDQPQHF
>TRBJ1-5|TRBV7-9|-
CASSSASGPQHF
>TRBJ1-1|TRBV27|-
CASSFVWQSTEAFF
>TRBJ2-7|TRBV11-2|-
CASSLGTGEEQYF
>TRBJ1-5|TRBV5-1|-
CASSLATGSNQPQHF
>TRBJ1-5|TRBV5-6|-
CASRQGNQPQHF
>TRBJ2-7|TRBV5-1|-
CASSLAGPGGTYEQYF
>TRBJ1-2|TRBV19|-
CASSSSGNYGYTF
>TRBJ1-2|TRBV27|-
CASSTRGRNNYGYTF
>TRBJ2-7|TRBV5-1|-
CASSLVRGSYEQYF
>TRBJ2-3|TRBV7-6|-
CASSPLEAGGLGDTQYF
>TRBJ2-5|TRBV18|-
CASSPRTSGGQETQYF
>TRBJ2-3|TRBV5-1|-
CASSLLASSKDTQYF
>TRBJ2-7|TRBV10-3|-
CATTHRTEVPGEQYF
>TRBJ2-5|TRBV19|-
CASSWGSQETQYF
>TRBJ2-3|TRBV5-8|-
CASSFLGSGDTQYF
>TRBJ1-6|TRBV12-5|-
CASGLVIAEGSNSPLHF
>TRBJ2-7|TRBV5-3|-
CARSITSGSPSGRYEQYF
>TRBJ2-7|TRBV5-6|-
CASSFTGYEQYF
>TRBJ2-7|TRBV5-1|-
CASSLGGTGGSYEQYF
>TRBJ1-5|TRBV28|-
CASGTGSQPQHF
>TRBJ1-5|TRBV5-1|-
CASSFGTGVQPQHF
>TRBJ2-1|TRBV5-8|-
CASNQYEQFF
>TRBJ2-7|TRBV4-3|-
CASSQGRWTSLREQYF
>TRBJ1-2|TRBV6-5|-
CASSGNRVGYTF
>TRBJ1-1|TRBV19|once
CASSIVSRGTEAFF
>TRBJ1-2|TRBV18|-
CASSPGQGSGYGYTF
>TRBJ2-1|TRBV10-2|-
CASSDGRGGDNEQFF
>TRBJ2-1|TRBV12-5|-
CASGLPHKLSYNEQFF